Following are 7 T cell receptor beta chains from one sample sequenced in a study of cytomegalovirus exposure and HLA in healthy donors. Researchers ran the PCR with 60 Vbeta and 13 Jbeta primers. The method was immunoSEQ multiplex PCR; TCRdb's version includes in-frame clones alone and lacks a portion of them. Among 200,000 or so clones listed, about four fifths were seen once. The sequenced sample consisted of PBMCs. The receptor set was obtained from a woman in her thirties in good health and CMV-seropositive.

The chain links TRBV5-4 to TRBJ2-3, with 8 bases aligning to TRBD2. With 4 bases clipped from V and 2 bases from J, the junction kept 9 bases outside the gene matches. There are 16 residues in the CDR3. CDR1 is SGHNT and CDR2 is YYREEE in the germline V gene (reference sequence). The CDR3 protein is CASSDGGGGHTDTQYF. The CDR3 nucleotides read TGTGCCAGCAGCGATGGGGGCGGGGGGCACACAGATACGCAGTATTTT.

This chain uses TRBV7-9 with TRBJ2-5, with 15 bases matching TRBD2. V lost 5 bases, J lost 5 bases, and 3 bases stayed unmatched. CDR3 length equals 15 residues. Germline lookup yields CDR1 SEHNR and CDR2 FQNEAQ (reference sequence). The CDR3 DNA is TGTGCCAGCAGCCCCGGGACTAGCGGGAGGGAGACCCAGTACTTC. This sequence encodes CASSPGTSGRETQYF. Using reference TRBV7-9 and TRBJ2-5 for the parts outside the CDR3, the full variable domain is DTGVSQNPRHKITKRGQNVTFRCDPISEHNRLYWYRQTLGQGPEFLTYFQNEAQLEKSRLLSDRFSAERPKGSFSTLEIQRTEQGDSAMYLCASSPGTSGRETQYFGPGTRLLVL.

V usage is TRBV4-1 and J usage is TRBJ1-6; a possible D gene is TRBD1 (6 bases). Trimming removed 1 base from V and 0 bases from J, with 10 bases in between. Germline CDR1 MGHRA, CDR2 YSYEKL. The CDR3 consists of 17 residues. The CDR3 bases are TGCGCCAGCAGCCAAGGGGAGGGGGTCTCCTATAATTCACCCCTCCACTTT. This gives the protein CASSQGEGVSYNSPLHF.

CDR3 bases: TGCGCCAGCACTTCAGGGGGTCAGCCCCAGCATTTT. Translated: CASTSGGQPQHF. This chain links TRBV23-1 with TRBJ1-5; the match to TRBD1 covers 7 bases. TRBV23-1 is known as an ORF, though its function is uncertain. The J segment lost 6 bases and the V segment lost 7 bases, leaving 3 bases of the junction unmatched. CDR3 length: 12 residues.

The chain couples TRBV28 to TRBJ2-7, with TRBD1 matching 7 bases. Germline assignment: CDR1 MDHEN and CDR2 SYDVKM. V was pared by 4 bases and J by 2 bases, with 5 bases of the junction left unmatched. CDR3 size: 14 residues. CDR3: CASSWGQPPYEQYF. In DNA, the CDR3 is TGTGCCAGCAGTTGGGGACAGCCTCCCTACGAGCAGTACTTC. The variable domain in full, with the rest retrieved from reference TRBV28 and TRBJ2-7, is DVKVTQSSRYLVKRTGEKVFLECVQDMDHENMFWYRQDPGLGLRLIYFSYDVKMKEKGDIPEGYSVSREKKERFSLILESASTNQTSMYLCASSWGQPPYEQYFGPGTRLTVT.

This clone was picked up one time. The sample contains more than one DNA sequence encoding this CDR3. V usage is TRBV9 and J usage is TRBJ2-2, with 10 bases lining up with TRBD2. Germline-derived CDR1 and CDR2 are SGDLS and YYNGEE. The J segment lost 5 bases and the V segment lost 2 bases, leaving 3 bases of the junction unmatched. CDR3 length: 15 amino acids. The CDR3 bases are TGTGCCAGCAGCGTTTCTAGCGGGGGAACCGGGGAGCTGTTTTTT. It is translated as CASSVSSGGTGELFF. The full variable domain, with the rest looked up from reference TRBV9 and TRBJ2-2, is DSGVTQTPKHLITATGQRVTLRCSPRSGDLSVYWYQQSLDQGLQFLIQYYNGEERAKGNILERFSAQQFPDLHSELNLSSLELGDSALYFCASSVSSGGTGELFFGEGSRLTVL.

The V and J genes are TRBV11-2 and TRBJ1-1; D not resolved. The V end lost 2 bases, the J end lost 8 bases, and 9 bases lay between the germline ends. Per germline, CDR1 SGHAT and CDR2 FQNNGV. CDR3 length: 12 amino acids. CDR3 coding DNA: TGTGCCAGCAGCTTAACGGGATTCGAAGCTTTCTTT. This gives the protein CASSLTGFEAFF.